The 9 T cell receptor beta chains below all came from one sample that was sequenced in a study of OX40 agonist ivuxolimab in advanced cancers. Here immunoSEQ multiplex PCR was the method, and the copy in TCRdb shows in-frame clones only, minus some. The sample lists fewer than 65,000 clones; more than 70% were seen once. Sequencing used CD4+ or CD8+ T cells sorted from blood, obtained in a trial of the OX40 agonist ivuxolimab. These receptors all come from an adult with an advanced solid tumor such as melanoma, head and neck, liver or kidney cancer.

The chain carries TRBV4-1 and TRBJ2-1, with TRBD2 matching over 11 bases. This CDR3 is built from 15 residues. Germline assignment: CDR1 MGHRA and CDR2 YSYEKL. V lost 6 bases, J lost 3 bases, and 4 bases stayed unmatched. In DNA form, the CDR3 reads TGCGCCAGCAGAGGGACTAGCGGAGACTACAATGAGCAGTTCTTC. Its translation: CASRGTSGDYNEQFF.

The chain combines TRBV27 with TRBJ2-1, with 9 bases identical to TRBD1. V dropped 3 bases and J dropped 4; count of bases not matched to a gene: 7. CDR1 and CDR2 (germline): MNHEY, SMNVEV (reference sequence). The length of the CDR3 is 16 residues. The CDR3 loop is CASSFQDRGPYNEQFF. The CDR3 nucleotides read TGTGCCAGCAGTTTCCAGGACAGGGGACCTTACAATGAGCAGTTCTTC.

This sequence joins TRBV28 and TRBJ1-2; 7 positions match TRBD1. CDR3 length: 17 residues. CDR1 is MDHEN, CDR2 SYDVKM, per germline. The junction had 14 bases not matched to a gene; V was cut back by 5 bases and J by 2 bases. This chain's CDR3 is CASSPGQAQTANYGYTF. The CDR3 DNA reads TGTGCCAGCAGTCCCGGACAGGCTCAAACCGCAAACTATGGCTACACCTTC.

The CDR3: CASRKQGGGTGELFF. CDR3 DNA: TGTGCCAGCAGAAAACAGGGCGGGGGCACCGGGGAGCTGTTTTTT. The rearrangement links TRBV6-4 to TRBJ2-2, with a weak D call TRBD2 (7 bases). CDR3 length: 15 amino acids. Per the germline V gene, CDR1 is MRHNA and CDR2 is SNTAGT. V shed 6 bases and J shed 4 bases, with 15 bases lying between them.

Here the CDR3 DNA reads TGTGCCAGCAGCTTGACGGGACAGGGTGTTGAAAAACTGTTTTTT. Amino acid sequence: CASSLTGQGVEKLFF. The chain has TRBV5-4 and TRBJ1-4; 9 bases match TRBD1. CDR1 SGHNT and CDR2 YYREEE come from the germline V gene (reference sequence). After removal of 1 base from V and 7 bases from J, the junction contained 5 bases not matched to a gene. This CDR3 is 15 amino acids long.

V usage is TRBV30 and J usage is TRBJ2-7; 7 nucleotides align to TRBD1. Germline values: CDR1 GTSNPN, CDR2 SVGIG (reference sequence). CDR3 length equals 13 residues. V trimming: 1 base; J trimming: 13 bases; junction bases outside the gene matches: 13. The CDR3 region is CAWSATGTQGYYF. The CDR3 coding sequence is TGTGCCTGGAGTGCCACCGGGACACAGGGGTATTACTTC. The variable domain in full, completed from reference TRBV30 and TRBJ2-7, reads SQTIHQWPATLVQPVGSPLSLECTVEGTSNPNLYWYRQAAGRGLQLLFYSVGIGQISSEVPQNLSASRPQDRQFILSSKKLLLSDSGFYLCAWSATGTQGYYFGPGTRLTVT.

The rearrangement uses TRBV29-1 and TRBJ1-1; D not resolved. Looked up from germline, CDR1 is SQVTM and CDR2 is ANQGSEA. The V and J ends lost 3 bases and 8 bases respectively, with 13 bases between them. The CDR3 is made up of 12 amino acids. CDR3 sequence reads: CSVEARLGEAFF. The CDR3 coding sequence is TGCAGCGTTGAGGCGCGGTTGGGCGAAGCTTTCTTT. The whole variable domain, filled in from reference TRBV29-1 and TRBJ1-1, reads SAVISQKPSRDICQRGTSLTIQCQVDSQVTMMFWYRQQPGQSLTLIATANQGSEATYESGFVIDKFPISRPNLTFSTLTVSNMSPEDSSIYLCSVEARLGEAFFGQGTRLTVV.

This rearrangement joins TRBV9 to TRBJ2-2; D is perhaps TRBD2 (6 bases). Trimming shortened V by 0 bases and J by 5 bases, and 14 bases separated the two germline ends. Germline V CDR1 and CDR2: SGDLS, YYNGEE. The CDR3 runs 16 residues. The DNA of the CDR3 is TGTGCCAGCAGCGTAGCTAGCGCCATGAGTACCGGGGAGCTGTTTTTT. This translates into CASSVASAMSTGELFF.

This chain connects TRBV5-6 to TRBJ2-7, with D tentatively TRBD2 (6 bases). In germline, CDR1 is SGHDT, CDR2 YYEEEE. The V end lost 0 bases, the J end lost 4 bases, and 11 bases lay between the germline ends. The CDR3 runs 14 residues. The CDR3 here is CASSLAGSRYEQYF. CDR3 DNA: TGTGCCAGCAGCTTGGCCGGGAGTCGGTACGAGCAGTACTTC. Supplemented by reference TRBV5-6 and TRBJ2-7, the full variable domain reads DAGVTQSPTHLIKTRGQQVTLRCSPKSGHDTVSWYQQALGQGPQFIFQYYEEEERQRGNFPDRFSGHQFPNYSSELNVNALLLGDSALYLCASSLAGSRYEQYFGPGTRLTVT.